A selection of T cell receptor beta chains follows, all from one sample in a study of cytomegalovirus exposure and HLA in healthy donors. Clones were read by immunoSEQ multiplex PCR, and TCRdb kept only the in-frame ones, dropping some. Altogether fewer than 200,000 clones are present, more than 70% being singletons, with the ten largest covering 4.5%. The sequencing sample was made of PBMCs. The receptors shown here come from a woman in her 50s in good health and CMV-seropositive. CDR3s include the opening cysteine and the closing phenylalanine or tryptophan. The D gene is left open where the match is weak. Where a row states a size, it is once, few, many or the class of an expanded clone; other rows omit it.

d_call j_call v_call clone_size cdr3_aa cdr3_nt
TRBD1 TRBJ1-4 TRBV18 . CASSPGPGQGNEKLFF TGTGCCAGCTCACCAGGGCCGGGACAGGGGAATGAAAAACTGTTTTTT
TRBD1 TRBJ1-2 TRBV7-9 . CSSSFVRDSYDYGYTF TGTTCCAGCAGCTTTGTCCGGGACAGCTATGACTATGGCTACACCTTC
. TRBJ2-7 TRBV29-1 once CSVERGGTGEQYF TGCAGCGTGGAAAGGGGGGGTACGGGGGAGCAGTACTTC
. TRBJ2-1 TRBV7-9 . CASSASRQSDPNEQFF TGTGCCAGCAGCGCTAGTCGGCAGTCCGACCCCAATGAGCAGTTCTTC
TRBD1 TRBJ1-2 TRBV5-1 . CASSLDRRQGPSYGYTF TGCGCCAGCAGCTTGGACCGCAGACAGGGTCCCTCCTATGGCTACACCTTC
. TRBJ1-1 TRBV7-9 once CASSPQAETEAFF TGTGCCAGCAGCCCACAGGCGGAGACTGAAGCTTTCTTT
. TRBJ1-1 TRBV9 few CASSAGQMNTEAFF TGTGCCAGCAGCGCGGGACAAATGAACACTGAAGCTTTCTTT
. TRBJ1-1 TRBV9 . CASSFSSWGGEATEAFF TGTGCCAGCAGCTTCAGTTCCTGGGGGGGGGAGGCCACTGAAGCTTTCTTT
TRBD1 TRBJ2-3 TRBV29-1 . CSVEIWDRGTDTQYF TGCAGCGTTGAAATCTGGGACAGGGGTACAGATACGCAGTATTTT
TRBD1 TRBJ2-7 TRBV2 . CASSEARPGGADYEQYF TGTGCCAGCAGTGAAGCGCGACCAGGGGGAGCGGACTACGAGCAGTACTTC
. TRBJ2-2 TRBV9 . CASSGRTTNTGELFF TGTGCCAGCAGCGGTCGGACAACCAACACCGGGGAGCTGTTTTTT
. TRBJ1-2 TRBV7-9 . CASSLATGGGGYTF TGTGCCAGCAGCTTAGCGACCGGGGGAGGAGGCTACACCTTC
. TRBJ1-1 TRBV11-2 . CASSLDTELEAFF TGTGCCAGCAGCTTAGATACCGAACTTGAAGCTTTCTTT
. TRBJ2-7 TRBV6-1 . CASSEAPPASPSHEQYF TGTGCCAGCAGTGAAGCTCCTCCCGCTAGCCCATCCCACGAGCAGTACTTC